This TCR beta chain was captured in a study of control samples from healthy donors and cancer patients. Sequencing was performed with immunoSEQ multiplex PCR; in TCRdb, only in-frame clones are kept and a portion is missing. The sample lists some 70,000 clones; 84% were seen once. Germline lookup yields CDR1 DFQATT and CDR2 SNEGSKA (reference sequence). The ends were cut back, 3 bases at V and 9 bases at J, with 12 bases in the middle. The CDR3 totals 11 residues. The sequencing input was PBMCs. The rearrangement joins TRBV20-1 to TRBJ2-7, with D perhaps matching TRBD1 (6 bases). The TCR sequence derives from a woman aged 45 to 65 with lung cancer. CDR3 protein: CSASSGEGQYF. The CDR3 region has the DNA TGCAGTGCTAGTTCAGGGGAAGGGCAGTACTTC.